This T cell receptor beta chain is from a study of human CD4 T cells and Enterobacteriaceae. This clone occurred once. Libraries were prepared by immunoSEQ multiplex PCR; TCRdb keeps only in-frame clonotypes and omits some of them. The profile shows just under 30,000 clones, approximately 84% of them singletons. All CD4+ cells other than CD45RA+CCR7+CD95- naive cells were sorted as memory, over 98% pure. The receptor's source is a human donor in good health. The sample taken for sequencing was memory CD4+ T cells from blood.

The CDR3 DNA reads TGTGCCTGGAACCCTCGACAGGGGGTGGGGAATGAGCAGTTCTTC. This codes for CAWNPRQGVGNEQFF. The rearrangement joins TRBV30 to TRBJ2-1; TRBD1 matches 9 bases. The CDR3 runs to 15 residues. The J segment lost 7 bases and the V segment lost 4 bases, leaving 11 bases of the junction unmatched. From germline, CDR1 is GTSNPN and CDR2 SVGIG (reference sequence). Full variable domain (rest looked up from reference TRBV30 and TRBJ2-1): SQTIHQWPATLVQPVGSPLSLECTVEGTSNPNLYWYRQAAGRGLQLLFYSVGIGQISSEVPQNLSASRPQDRQFILSSKKLLLSDSGFYLCAWNPRQGVGNEQFFGPGTRLTVL.